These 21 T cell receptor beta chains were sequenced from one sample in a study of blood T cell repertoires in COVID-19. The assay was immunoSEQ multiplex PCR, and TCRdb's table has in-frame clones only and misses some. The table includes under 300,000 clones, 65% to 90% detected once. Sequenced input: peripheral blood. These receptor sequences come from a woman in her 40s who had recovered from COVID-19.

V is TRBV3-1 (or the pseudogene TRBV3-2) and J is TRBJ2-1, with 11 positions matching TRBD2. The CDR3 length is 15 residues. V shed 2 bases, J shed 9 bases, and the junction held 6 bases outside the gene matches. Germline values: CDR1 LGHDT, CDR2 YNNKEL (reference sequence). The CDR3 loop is CASSQLSGGAIEQFF. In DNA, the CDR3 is TGTGCCAGCAGCCAACTTAGCGGGGGGGCCATTGAGCAGTTCTTC.

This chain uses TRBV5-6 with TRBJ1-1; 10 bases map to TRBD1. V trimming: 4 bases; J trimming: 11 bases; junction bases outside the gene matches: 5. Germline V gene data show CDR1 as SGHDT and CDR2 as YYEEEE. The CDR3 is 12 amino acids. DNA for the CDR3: TGTGCCAGCAGCCCCGGACAGGGGGTCGCTTTCTTT. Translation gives CASSPGQGVAFF.

The CDR3 loop is CASTPGQGDQPQHF. CDR3 DNA: TGTGCCAGCACTCCGGGACAGGGGGATCAGCCCCAGCATTTT. The genes are TRBV2 and TRBJ1-5, with 11 bases identical to TRBD1. Germline V gives CDR1 SNHLY, CDR2 FYNNEI. The CDR3 runs to 14 residues. The junction had 4 bases not matched to a gene; V was cut back by 7 bases and J by 5 bases.

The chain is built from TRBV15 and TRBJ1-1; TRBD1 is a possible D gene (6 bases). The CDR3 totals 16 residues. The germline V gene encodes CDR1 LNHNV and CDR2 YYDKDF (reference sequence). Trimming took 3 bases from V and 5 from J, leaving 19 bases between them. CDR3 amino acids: CATSSVPMIRGTEAFF. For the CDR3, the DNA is TGTGCCACCAGCAGCGTACCTATGATCAGGGGTACTGAAGCTTTCTTT. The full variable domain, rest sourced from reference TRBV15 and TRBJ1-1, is DAMVIQNPRYQVTQFGKPVTLSCSQTLNHNVMYWYQQKSSQAPKLLFHYYDKDFNNEADTPDNFQSRRPNTSFCFLDIRSPGLGDTAMYLCATSSVPMIRGTEAFFGQGTRLTVV.

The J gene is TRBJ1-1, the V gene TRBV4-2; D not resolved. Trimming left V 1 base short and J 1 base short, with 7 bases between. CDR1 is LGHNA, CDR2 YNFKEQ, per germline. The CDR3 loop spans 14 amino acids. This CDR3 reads CASSQVYGNTEAFF. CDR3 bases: TGTGCCAGCAGCCAAGTCTATGGGAACACTGAAGCTTTCTTT.

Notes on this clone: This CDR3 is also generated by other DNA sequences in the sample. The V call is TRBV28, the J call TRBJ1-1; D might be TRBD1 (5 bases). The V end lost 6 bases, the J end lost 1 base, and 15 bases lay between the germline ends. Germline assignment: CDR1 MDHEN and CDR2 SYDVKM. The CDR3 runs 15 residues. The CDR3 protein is CASRPGGARNTEAFF. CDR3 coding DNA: TGTGCCAGCAGGCCGGGAGGGGCGCGGAACACTGAAGCTTTCTTT.

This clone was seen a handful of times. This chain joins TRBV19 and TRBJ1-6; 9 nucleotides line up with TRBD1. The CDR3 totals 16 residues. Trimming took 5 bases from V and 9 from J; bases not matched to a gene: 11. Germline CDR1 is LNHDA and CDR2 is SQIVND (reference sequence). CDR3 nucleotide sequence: TGTGCCAGTAGTGTCTTAACAGGGGGCGCCCCTTCACCCCTCCACTTT. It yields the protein CASSVLTGGAPSPLHF.

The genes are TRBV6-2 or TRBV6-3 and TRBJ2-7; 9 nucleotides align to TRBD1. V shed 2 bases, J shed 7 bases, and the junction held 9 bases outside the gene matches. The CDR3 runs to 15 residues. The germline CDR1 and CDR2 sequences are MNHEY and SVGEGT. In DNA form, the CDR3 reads TGTGCCAGCAGTTACCCGACAGGGGGAAGGAGAGAGCAGTACTTC. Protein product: CASSYPTGGRREQYF.

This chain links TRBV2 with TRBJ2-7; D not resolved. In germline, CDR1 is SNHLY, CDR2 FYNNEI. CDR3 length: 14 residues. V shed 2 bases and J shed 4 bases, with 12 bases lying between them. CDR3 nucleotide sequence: TGTGCCAGCAGTGAATCCGGGTTTGGGTACGAGCAGTACTTC. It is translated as CASSESGFGYEQYF.

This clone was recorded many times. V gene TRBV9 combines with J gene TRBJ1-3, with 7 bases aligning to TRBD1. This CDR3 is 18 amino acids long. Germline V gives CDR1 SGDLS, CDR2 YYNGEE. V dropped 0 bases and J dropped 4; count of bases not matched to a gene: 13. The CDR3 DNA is TGTGCCAGCAGCGTAGAGGGACAGAGGTTTACTGGCGGAAACACCATATATTTT. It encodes CASSVEGQRFTGGNTIYF.

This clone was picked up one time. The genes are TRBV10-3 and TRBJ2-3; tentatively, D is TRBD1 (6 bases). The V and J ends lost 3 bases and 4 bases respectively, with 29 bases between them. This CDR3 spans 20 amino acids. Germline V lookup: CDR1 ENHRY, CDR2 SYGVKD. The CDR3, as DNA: TGTGCCATCAGTGATTTAAGGTGGGGGCAGAATGCTGGTAGCTCAGATACGCAGTATTTT. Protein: CAISDLRWGQNAGSSDTQYF.

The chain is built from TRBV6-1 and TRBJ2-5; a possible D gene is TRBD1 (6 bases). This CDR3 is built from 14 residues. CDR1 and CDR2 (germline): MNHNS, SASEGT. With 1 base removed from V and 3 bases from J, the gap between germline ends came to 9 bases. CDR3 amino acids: CASSEGDKKETQYF. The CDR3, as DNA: TGTGCCAGCAGTGAAGGGGACAAGAAAGAGACCCAGTACTTC.

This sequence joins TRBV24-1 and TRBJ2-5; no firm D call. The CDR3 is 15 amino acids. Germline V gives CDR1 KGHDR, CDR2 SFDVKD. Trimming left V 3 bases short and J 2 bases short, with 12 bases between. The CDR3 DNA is TGTGCCACCAGTGATCTCGTCGGGTTTCAAGAGACCCAGTACTTC. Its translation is CATSDLVGFQETQYF.

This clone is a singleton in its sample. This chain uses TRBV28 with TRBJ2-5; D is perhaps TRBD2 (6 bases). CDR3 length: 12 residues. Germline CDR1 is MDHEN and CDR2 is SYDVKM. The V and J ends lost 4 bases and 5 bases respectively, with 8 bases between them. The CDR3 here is CASSSAGETQYF. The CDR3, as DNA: TGTGCCAGCAGTTCGGCGGGGGAGACCCAGTACTTC. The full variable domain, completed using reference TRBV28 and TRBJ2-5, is DVKVTQSSRYLVKRTGEKVFLECVQDMDHENMFWYRQDPGLGLRLIYFSYDVKMKEKGDIPEGYSVSREKKERFSLILESASTNQTSMYLCASSSAGETQYFGPGTRLLVL.

CDR3 DNA sequence: TGTGCCAGCAGTTTCTATAGGGGTGAAAAACTGTTTTTT. Its translation: CASSFYRGEKLFF. The chain combines TRBV28 with TRBJ1-4; the D gene is possibly TRBD1 (5 bases). This CDR3 has 13 amino acids. Germline CDR1 and CDR2: MDHEN and SYDVKM. V lost 3 bases and J lost 7, with 9 bases in between.

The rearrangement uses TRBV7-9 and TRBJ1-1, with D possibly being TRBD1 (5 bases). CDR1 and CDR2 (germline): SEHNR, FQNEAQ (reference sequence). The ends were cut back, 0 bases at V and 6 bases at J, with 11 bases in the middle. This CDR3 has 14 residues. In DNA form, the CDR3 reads TGTGCCAGCAGCTTAGCTGGGGCAGGTCCTGAAGCTTTCTTT. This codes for CASSLAGAGPEAFF.

The chain's CDR3 is CASSLAFQGGSPLHF. CDR3 bases: TGCGCCAGCAGCTTGGCCTTCCAGGGAGGTTCACCCCTCCACTTT. The chain combines TRBV5-1 with TRBJ1-6; tentative D call: TRBD1 (5 bases). V lost 0 bases and J lost 9, with 13 bases in between. Germline CDR1 and CDR2: SGHRS and YFSETQ. This CDR3 spans 15 amino acids.

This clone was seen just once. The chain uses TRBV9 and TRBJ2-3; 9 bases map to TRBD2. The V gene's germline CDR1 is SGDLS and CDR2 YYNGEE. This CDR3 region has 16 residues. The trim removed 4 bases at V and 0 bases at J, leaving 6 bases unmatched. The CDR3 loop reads CASSPSSGGSTDTQYF. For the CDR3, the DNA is TGTGCCAGCAGCCCCAGTAGCGGGGGCAGCACAGATACGCAGTATTTT.

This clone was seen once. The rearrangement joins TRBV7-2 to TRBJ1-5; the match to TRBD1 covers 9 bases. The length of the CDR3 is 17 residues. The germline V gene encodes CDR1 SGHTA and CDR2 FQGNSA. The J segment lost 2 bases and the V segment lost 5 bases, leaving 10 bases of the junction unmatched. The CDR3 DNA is TGTGCCAGCAGCCTCGGGACAGGGAAAGAGGGCAATCAGCCCCAGCATTTT. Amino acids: CASSLGTGKEGNQPQHF.

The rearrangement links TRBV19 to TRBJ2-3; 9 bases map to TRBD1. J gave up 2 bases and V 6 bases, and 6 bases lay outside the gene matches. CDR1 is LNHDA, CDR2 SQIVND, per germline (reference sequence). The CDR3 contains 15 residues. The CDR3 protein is CASRSGTGNTDTQYF. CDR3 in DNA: TGTGCCAGTAGATCCGGGACAGGGAACACAGATACGCAGTATTTT.

CDR3 nucleotide sequence: TGTGCCAGCAGTAAAACCAGGGAGGACACTGAAGCTTTCTTT. This gives the protein CASSKTREDTEAFF. The V and J genes are TRBV7-2 and TRBJ1-1, with D tentatively TRBD1 (5 bases). CDR1 SGHTA and CDR2 FQGNSA come from the germline V gene. V lost 6 bases and J 3 bases, leaving 14 bases between the germline ends. CDR3 length: 14 residues.